This TCR beta chain was recorded in a study of prognosis after radiotherapy for stage I lung cancer. Study overall: The patients comprised about 12 men and 6 or 7 women, spanning ages about 53 to 84 and having a median of 74.5 years.

In this sample, this clonotype turned up many times. The CDR3 has 17 amino acids. J gave up 6 bases and V 0 bases, and 8 bases lay outside the gene matches. Germline V gives CDR1 DFQATT, CDR2 SNEGSKA (reference sequence). Genomic DNA was the source, and TCR beta CDR3 was amplified from it by two-round multiplex PCR. Specific primers for each TRBV and TRBJ gene were what first-round PCR used. PCR's second round employed universal primers. TCRdb reprocessed the multiplex PCR reads via MiXCR and lists one record per CDR3 protein. The table records about 34,000 distinct CDR3 sequences, around a third of them present only once.

This rearrangement joins TRBV20-1 to TRBJ2-1; 13 bases are shared with TRBD2. This material consisted of PBMCs, taken before or after stereotactic body radiation therapy (not recorded which). The origin of this receptor is a donor aged 50 or older with non-small cell lung cancer. CDR3: CSARDLTSGGRVNEQFF. CDR3 in DNA: TGCAGTGCTAGAGATCTGACTAGCGGGGGGAGGGTCAATGAGCAGTTCTTC.